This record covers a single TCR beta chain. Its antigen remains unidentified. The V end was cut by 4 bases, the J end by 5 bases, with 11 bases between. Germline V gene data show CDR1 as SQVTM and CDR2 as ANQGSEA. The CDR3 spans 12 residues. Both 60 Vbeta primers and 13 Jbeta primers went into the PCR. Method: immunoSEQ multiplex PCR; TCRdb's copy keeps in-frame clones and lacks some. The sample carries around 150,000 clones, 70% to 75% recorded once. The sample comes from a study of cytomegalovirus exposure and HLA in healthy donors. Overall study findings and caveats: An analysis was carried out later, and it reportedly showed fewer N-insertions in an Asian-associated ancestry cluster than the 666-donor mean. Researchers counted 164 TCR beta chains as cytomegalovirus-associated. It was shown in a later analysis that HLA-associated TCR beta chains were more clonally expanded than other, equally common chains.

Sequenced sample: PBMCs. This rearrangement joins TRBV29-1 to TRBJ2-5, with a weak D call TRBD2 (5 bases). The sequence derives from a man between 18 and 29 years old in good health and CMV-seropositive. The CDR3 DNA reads TGCAGCGTTGCTAGCAGGATGGAGACCCAGTACTTC. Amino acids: CSVASRMETQYF.